The sequence of this T cell receptor (beta chain) was determined in a study of breast tumors, draining lymph nodes, adjacent tissues (dated by TCRdb to 2015 to 2016). Context from the whole study: The study compared TCR beta repertoires across tumor, adjacent nontumor tissue and axillary lymph nodes from breast cancer patients. In human breast cancer, the study set out to assess how tumor, surrounding tissue and draining lymph node repertoires relate to one another and whether T cells might be exchanged between them. Paper-wide results and their limitations: The conclusion that tumor T cells originate in lymph nodes was framed as consistent with a hypothesis rather than directly demonstrated. T-cell repertoire diversity in tumors was found to be lower than in lymph nodes but higher than in nontumor tissue, and preferential V and J gene usage was observed. The data were judged consistent with most tumor T cells deriving from the lymph node and then expanding within tumor tissue. Tumor and nontumor tissue repertoires were found to be significantly more similar in luminal-like than in basal-like breast cancer.

Instrument on record: Illumina HiSeq 2000. TCR beta chain libraries were generated by multiplex PCR amplification. High-throughput sequencing was used to analyze the amplified TCR beta chain products. The public reads were run again by TCRdb, first through fastp at Q25 and then through MiXCR, and only productive beta chains were kept. Every distinct CDR3 protein forms one entry, paired with its most common genes and DNA. The sample has 55,000 to 75,000 distinct CDR3 sequences on record, roughly two fifths of them singletons. 8.4% of the sample is in the top ten clones. V gives up 0 bases and J gives up 2 bases, and the segment between their germline ends measures 11 bases. From the cysteine up to the phenylalanine, the CDR3 has a length of 16 residues. The DNA shown is the 48-base CDR3, in frame from base 1. Via the germline V gene (reference sequence), CDR1 is DFQATT and CDR2 SNEGSKA. This clonotype was observed many times. The clone's antigen remains unknown. Within one base of it there is no much larger clone, and no base qualities were kept.

This clonotype originated in a female donor with breast cancer. Some clones in this sample may be carry-over from other donors' samples. The specimen sequenced was breast tumor tissue. This receptor chain uses TRBV20-1 and TRBJ2-6, with TRBD1 perhaps the D gene, on 6 matching bases. The DNA is as follows: TGCAGTGCTAGAGATGGGGGCTGGACTGGGGCCAACGTCCTGACTTTC. Its protein reads: CSARDGGWTGANVLTF.